The present T cell receptor (beta chain) was sequenced within a study of blood T cell repertoires in COVID-19. At the level of the study: Whether acute or convalescent, the COVID-19 samples came from the United States, Italy and Spain. The analysed material was cDNA or gDNA that came from T cells, B-cell-depleted T cells, or PBMCs.

As handled by the study authors: Cell counts per sample came from amplifying reference gene primers. Data came from immunoSEQ multiplex PCR; TCRdb stores just in-frame clones and leaves some out. The DNA was the basis for D and trimming; V, J and clone size are from that table. Among a few hundred thousand clones, approximately 90% were seen once, and the ten largest hold around 2%. The CDR3 runs to 13 residues. Trimming took 6 bases from V and 6 from J, leaving 11 bases between them. CDR1 and CDR2 from the germline V gene are KGHSH and LQKENI. Enrollees, about 18 to 95 years old, lived in 24 US areas.

This receptor was identified in a woman aged 18-29 years who had recovered from COVID-19. Sequencing was performed on PBMCs or T cells enriched from blood (not recorded which). V is TRBV18 and J is TRBJ2-2; D possibly corresponds to TRBD1 (5 bases). CDR3 bases: TGTGCCAGCTCTTCGAAGGGGCCCGGGGAGCTGTTTTTT. It translates to CASSSKGPGELFF.